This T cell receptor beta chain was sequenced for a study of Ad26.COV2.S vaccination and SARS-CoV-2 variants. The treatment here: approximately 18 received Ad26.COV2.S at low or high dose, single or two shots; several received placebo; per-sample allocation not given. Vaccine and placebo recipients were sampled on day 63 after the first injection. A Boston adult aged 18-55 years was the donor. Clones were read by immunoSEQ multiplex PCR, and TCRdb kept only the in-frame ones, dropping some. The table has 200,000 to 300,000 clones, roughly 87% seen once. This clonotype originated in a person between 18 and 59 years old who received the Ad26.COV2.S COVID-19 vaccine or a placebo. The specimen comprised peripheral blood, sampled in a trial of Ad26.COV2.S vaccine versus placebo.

The CDR3 loop reads CASSSAGEPYNEQFF. CDR3 nucleotide sequence: TGTGCCAGCAGCTCCGCGGGGGAGCCGTACAATGAGCAGTTCTTC. The chain has TRBV7-9 and TRBJ2-1; 7 bases fit TRBD2. V lost 4 bases, J lost 4 bases, and 7 bases stayed unmatched. Looked up from germline, CDR1 is SEHNR and CDR2 is FQNEAQ (reference sequence). The CDR3 sequence is 15 residues long.